The TCR beta chain described here comes from a study of T cell responses to AZD1222 COVID-19 vaccine. In the case of this clone: Its specificity is not known.

Notes on the study in general: Close to half of spike-specific TCRs reportedly recognize unmutated variant regions. Spike-specific TCR breadth and depth were elevated following two AZD1222 doses. The donor cohort was predominantly white British with a female majority, and clonal diversity may have been underestimated. Only after the peak T cell response were repertoires sampled.

The CDR3 consists of 14 residues. The V end lost 4 bases, the J end lost 3 bases, and 12 bases lay between the germline ends. Germline CDR1 and CDR2: LGHNA and YNFKEQ. Assay: immunoSEQ multiplex PCR; the TCRdb copy retains only in-frame clones and omits some. The data contain 140,000 to 150,000 clones, 70% to 90% of them seen just once; the ten biggest clones take up approximately 5.4%. The clonotype was recovered from an adult who received the MenACWY meningococcal vaccine as a control. The starting material was peripheral blood, obtained 28 days after the second dose of the MenACWY control vaccine. V and J are TRBV4-2 and TRBJ1-1, with no clear D. CDR3: CASSPGSHYTEAFF. CDR3 bases: TGTGCCAGCAGCCCTGGGAGCCATTACACTGAAGCTTTCTTT.